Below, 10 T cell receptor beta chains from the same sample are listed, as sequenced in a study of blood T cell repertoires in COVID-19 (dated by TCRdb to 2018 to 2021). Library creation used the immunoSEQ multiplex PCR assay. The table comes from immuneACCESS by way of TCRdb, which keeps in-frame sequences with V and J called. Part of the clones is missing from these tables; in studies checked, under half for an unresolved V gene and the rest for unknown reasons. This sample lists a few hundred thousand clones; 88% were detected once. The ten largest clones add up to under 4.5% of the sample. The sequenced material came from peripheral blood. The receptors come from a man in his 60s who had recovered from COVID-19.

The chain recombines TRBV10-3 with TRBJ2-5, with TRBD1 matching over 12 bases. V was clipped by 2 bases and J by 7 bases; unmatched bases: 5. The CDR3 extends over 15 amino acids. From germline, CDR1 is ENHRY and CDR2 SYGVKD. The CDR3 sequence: CAISEGTGGQRTQYF. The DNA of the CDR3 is TGTGCCATCAGTGAGGGGACAGGGGGCCAACGGACCCAGTACTTC.

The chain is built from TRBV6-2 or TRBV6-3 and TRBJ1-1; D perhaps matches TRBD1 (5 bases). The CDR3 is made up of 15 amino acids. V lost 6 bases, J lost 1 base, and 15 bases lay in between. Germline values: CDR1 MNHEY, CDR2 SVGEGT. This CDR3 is CASSHGGSGNTEAFF. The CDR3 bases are TGTGCCAGCAGCCACGGGGGTTCAGGGAACACTGAAGCTTTCTTT.

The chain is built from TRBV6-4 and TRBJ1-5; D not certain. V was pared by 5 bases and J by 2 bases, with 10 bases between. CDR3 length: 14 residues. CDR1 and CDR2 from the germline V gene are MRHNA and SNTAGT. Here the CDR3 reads CASSPDWGNQPQHF. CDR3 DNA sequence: TGTGCCAGCAGTCCCGACTGGGGCAATCAGCCCCAGCATTTT.

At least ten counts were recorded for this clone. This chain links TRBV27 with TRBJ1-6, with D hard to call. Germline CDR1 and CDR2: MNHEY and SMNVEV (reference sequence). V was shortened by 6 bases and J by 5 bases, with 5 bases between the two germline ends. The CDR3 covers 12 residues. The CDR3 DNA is TGTGCCAGCAGGGTAGATAATTCACCCCTCCACTTT. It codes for CASRVDNSPLHF.

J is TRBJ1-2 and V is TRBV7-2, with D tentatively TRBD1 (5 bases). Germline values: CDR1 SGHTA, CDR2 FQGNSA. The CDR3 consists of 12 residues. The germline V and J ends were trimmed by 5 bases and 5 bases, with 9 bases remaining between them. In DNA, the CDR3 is TGTGCCAGCAGCCGACAGTCATATGGCTACACCTTC. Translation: CASSRQSYGYTF.

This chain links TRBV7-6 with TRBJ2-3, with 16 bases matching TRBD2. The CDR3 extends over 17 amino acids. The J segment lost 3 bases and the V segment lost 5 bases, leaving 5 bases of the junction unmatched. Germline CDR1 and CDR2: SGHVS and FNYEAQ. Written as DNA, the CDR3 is TGTGCCAGCAGCAAGGGACTAGCGGGGGGGCTAACAGATACGCAGTATTTT. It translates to CASSKGLAGGLTDTQYF. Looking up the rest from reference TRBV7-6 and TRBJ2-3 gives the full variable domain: GAGVSQSPRYKVTKRGQDVALRCDPISGHVSLYWYRQALGQGPEFLTYFNYEAQQDKSGLPNDRFSAERPEGSISTLTIQRTEQRDSAMYRCASSKGLAGGLTDTQYFGPGTRLTVL.

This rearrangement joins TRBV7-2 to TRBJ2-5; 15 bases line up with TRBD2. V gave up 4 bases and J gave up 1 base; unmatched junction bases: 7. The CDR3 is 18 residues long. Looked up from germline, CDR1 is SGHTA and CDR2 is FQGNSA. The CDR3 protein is CASSSGLAGGPSQETQYF. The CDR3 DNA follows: TGTGCCAGCAGCTCGGGACTAGCGGGGGGCCCCTCCCAAGAGACCCAGTACTTC.

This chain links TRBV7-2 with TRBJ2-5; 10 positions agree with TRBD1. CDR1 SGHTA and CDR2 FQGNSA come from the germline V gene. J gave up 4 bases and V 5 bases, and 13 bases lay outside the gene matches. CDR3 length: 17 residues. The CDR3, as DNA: TGTGCCAGCAGCCGGATCGCGGGACAGGGGCCAGGAGAGACCCAGTACTTC. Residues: CASSRIAGQGPGETQYF.

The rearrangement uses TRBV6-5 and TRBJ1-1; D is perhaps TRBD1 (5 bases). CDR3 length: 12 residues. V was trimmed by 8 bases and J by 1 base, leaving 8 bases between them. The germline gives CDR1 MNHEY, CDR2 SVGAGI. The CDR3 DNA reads TGTGCCAGCTGTCAGGGGAACACTGAAGCTTTCTTT. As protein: CASCQGNTEAFF.

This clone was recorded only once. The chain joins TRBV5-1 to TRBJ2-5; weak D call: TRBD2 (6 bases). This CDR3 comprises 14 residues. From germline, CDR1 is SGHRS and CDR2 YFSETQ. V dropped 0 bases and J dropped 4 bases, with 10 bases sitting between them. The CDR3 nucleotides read TGCGCCAGCAGCTTGGCTAGCGCGGCAGAGACCCAGTACTTC. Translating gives CASSLASAAETQYF.